This T cell receptor (beta chain) was documented in a study of blood T cell repertoires in COVID-19. Background on the study: Donors in the United States, Italy and Spain gave samples during acute or convalescent COVID-19. T cells, B-cell-depleted T cells, or PBMCs supplied cDNA or gDNA.

This clone was counted once. V was cut by 0 bases and J by 6 bases, with 11 bases left in between. From germline, CDR1 is LGHDT and CDR2 YNNKEL (reference sequence). The length of the CDR3 is 14 residues. Per the original methods: Estimated nucleated cell counts came from reference gene primer amplification. Libraries were prepared by immunoSEQ multiplex PCR; TCRdb keeps only in-frame clonotypes and omits some of them. D and trimming were read from the DNA, whereas the V and J calls and clone size are those reported in that table. This table holds approximately 230,000 clones, around 88% found once. Sequenced material: peripheral blood. The gene calls are TRBV3-1 (or the pseudogene TRBV3-2) and TRBJ1-2; tentative D call: TRBD1 (6 bases). The sequence derives from a man aged 80 or over with acute or convalescent COVID-19. CDR3 region: CASSQETAGDGYTF. DNA of the CDR3: TGTGCCAGCAGCCAAGAGACGGCAGGGGATGGCTACACCTTC.